This TCR beta chain was sequenced during a study of blood T cell repertoires in COVID-19. On the study more broadly: The United States, Italy and Spain supplied acute and convalescent COVID-19 samples.

In the authors' workflow: Amplifying reference gene primers gave estimates of nucleated cell counts. Repertoires were generated with immunoSEQ multiplex PCR, while TCRdb's copy carries only in-frame clones and drops some. The V and J calls and clone size were taken over from that table, and D and trimming were inferred from the DNA. Of a few hundred thousand clones in the sample, around nine tenths are singletons; the top ten hold 1.5% to 2%. This CDR3 has 10 residues. Germline V gene lookup returns CDR1 SNHLY and CDR2 FYNNEI. V was cut by 10 bases and J by 1 base, with 4 bases left in between. This TCR was recovered from a woman aged 25-40 years who had recovered from COVID-19. Sequenced sample: PBMCs or T cells enriched from blood (not recorded which). The rearrangement links TRBV2 to TRBJ1-1; no firm D call. The CDR3 reads CATGNTEAFF. The CDR3 DNA reads as TGTGCCACAGGGAACACTGAAGCTTTCTTT.